This T cell receptor beta chain was observed in a study of blood T cell repertoires in COVID-19 (dated by TCRdb to 2018 to 2021). For the study in its entirety: Samples covering the acute and convalescent phases of COVID-19 were provided by collaborators in the United States, Italy and Spain. The dataset comprised deeply sampled blood TCRbeta repertoires from subjects exposed to, actively infected with, or recovered from COVID-19. The repertoires were released in a freely available public database intended as a resource for research on the immune response to SARS-CoV-2. A de-identified subject ID, COVID-19 status, age in years and sex were almost always included in the sample metadata. Where HLA class I and class II types were available, the types were taken from metadata supplied by the sample provider, not from assay-based typing. The prospective study material was composed of cDNA or gDNA derived from T cells, B-cell-depleted T cells, or PBMCs. The samples were drawn from two sources: the first 160 participants of the ongoing ImmuneRACE study, and some 1,300 subjects contributed by 6 global collaborators. Points the paper makes about the study in general: Clinical and demographic metadata were provided uncurated, with the amount varying by source and participant.

TCRbeta CDR3 regions were amplified from genomic DNA by means of the immunoSEQ Assay, a bias-controlled multiplex PCR. On the authors' methods: Within the assay, amplification of reference gene primers was used to estimate how many nucleated cells each sample contained. To quantify the absolute abundance of each unique TCRbeta CDR3 rearrangement, sequence reads were collapsed and filtered. For each sample, productive Simpson clonality was calculated by taking the square root of Simpson's diversity index across productive rearrangements. As stored in TCRdb, this immuneACCESS dataset retains in-frame rearrangements with V and J assigned. A fraction of the clones does not appear; measured against another copy, unresolved V genes explain less than half of the discrepancy, and the remainder lacks a known reason. V, J and clone size derive from that table, while D and trimming were established from the DNA sequence. For this sample there are a few hundred thousand clones; more than 70% appear just once. The ten biggest clones cover about 7% of the sample.

Reading from cysteine to phenylalanine, the CDR3 counts 12 amino acids. The sequence is cut down to CDR3 DNA, 36 bases in frame from base 1. The germline V gene encodes CDR1 SGHRS and CDR2 YFSETQ. The junction carries 9 bases between V and J, which are trimmed by 4 bases and 5 bases respectively. Samples from volunteer blood donors who had recovered from COVID-19 were contributed by a second Seattle source. Whole blood was collected in K2EDTA tubes by collaborating institutions according to the institutions' own protocols. Collaborator samples were shipped for TCRbeta analysis as frozen whole blood, isolated PBMCs, or DNA extracted from either sample type. This clone was observed a handful of times. Its cognate antigen has yet to be identified. The input lacks base qualities; no much larger clone sits a single base away.

This sequence originates from a woman in her 30s who had recovered from COVID-19. The sequenced sample consisted of peripheral blood. In this chain, TRBV5-1 is recombined with TRBJ1-2; the best D guess is TRBD1, with 5 bases matching. The CDR3: CASSLDTYGYTF. The DNA sequence is given as TGCGCCAGCAGCCTGGACACGTATGGCTACACCTTC.